Shown below are 21 T cell receptor beta chains from a single sample sequenced in a study of control samples from healthy donors and cancer patients. Clones were sequenced by immunoSEQ multiplex PCR, and TCRdb holds only the in-frame ones, with some missing. The top ten hold under 20% of the sample, which has approximately 100,000 clones, approximately 90% seen once. Input material: PBMCs. Receptor source: a man aged 60 to 69 with lung cancer.

The chain joins TRBV24-1 to TRBJ1-2; the match to TRBD1 covers 8 bases. Germline V lookup: CDR1 KGHDR, CDR2 SFDVKD. The CDR3 length is 13 residues. V shed 1 base, J shed 8 bases, and the junction held 2 bases outside the gene matches. CDR3 loop: CATSDFTGGGYTF. The CDR3 region has the DNA TGTGCCACCAGTGATTTTACAGGGGGAGGCTACACCTTC.

V is TRBV2 and J is TRBJ2-2, with D unclear. CDR3 length: 13 amino acids. Trimming removed 4 bases from V and 4 bases from J, with 7 bases in between. Looked up from germline, CDR1 is SNHLY and CDR2 is FYNNEI. The CDR3 protein is CASSVESTGELFF. The CDR3 DNA reads as TGTGCCAGCAGTGTAGAGTCCACCGGGGAGCTGTTTTTT.

This clone was seen a single time. V and J are TRBV24-1 and TRBJ1-5; a possible D gene is TRBD1 (5 bases). The CDR3 extends over 14 amino acids. Germline V gives CDR1 KGHDR, CDR2 SFDVKD. V shed 1 base and J shed 4 bases, with 7 bases lying between them. The CDR3 spells CATSDFGANQPQHF. CDR3 coding DNA: TGTGCCACCAGTGATTTCGGGGCAAATCAGCCCCAGCATTTT.

The V call is TRBV7-9, the J call TRBJ1-2, with a tentative D call TRBD1 (5 bases). Germline CDR1 and CDR2: SEHNR and FQNEAQ (reference sequence). The germline V and J ends were trimmed by 5 bases and 4 bases, with 14 bases remaining between them. CDR3 length equals 14 residues. CDR3 in DNA: TGTGCCAGCAGCCCCCCCCAACAGGCCTATGGCTACACCTTC. It translates to CASSPPQQAYGYTF. Variable domain in full (rest from reference TRBV7-9 and TRBJ1-2): DTGVSQNPRHKITKRGQNVTFRCDPISEHNRLYWYRQTLGQGPEFLTYFQNEAQLEKSRLLSDRFSAERPKGSFSTLEIQRTEQGDSAMYLCASSPPQQAYGYTFGSGTRLTVV.

The CDR3 DNA is TGCGCCAGCAGCCCGACAGGGGTGAACACTGAAGCTTTCTTT. Translated: CASSPTGVNTEAFF. This chain joins TRBV5-1 and TRBJ1-1, with 8 bases lining up with TRBD1. This CDR3 spans 14 amino acids. Germline V gene data show CDR1 as SGHRS and CDR2 as YFSETQ. J gave up 0 bases and V 4 bases, and 2 bases lay outside the gene matches.

A few counts support this clone. The CDR3 DNA reads TGTGCCACCAGTGACTTTAGACAGGGAAGAGTCTTCTTC. Translation gives CATSDFRQGRVFF. This chain uses TRBV24-1 with TRBJ2-1; 7 bases fit TRBD1. Trimming at V came to 4 bases and at J to 16 bases, leaving 12 bases not matched to a gene. The germline V gene has CDR1 KGHDR and CDR2 SFDVKD. The CDR3 is 13 amino acids.

V usage is TRBV4-1 and J usage is TRBJ1-1; D gene uncertain. CDR1 is MGHRA and CDR2 is YSYEKL in the germline V gene. The ends were cut back, 1 base at V and 1 base at J, with 4 bases in the middle. CDR3 length equals 13 residues. The CDR3: CASSQVPNTEAFF. The CDR3 region has the DNA TGCGCCAGCAGCCAAGTTCCGAACACTGAAGCTTTCTTT.

This chain connects TRBV10-1 to TRBJ2-3; 9 nucleotides agree with TRBD2. With V trimmed by 4 bases and J by 8 bases, 7 bases remained unmatched. Germline assignment: CDR1 WNHNN and CDR2 SYGVQD (reference sequence). This CDR3 is 14 amino acids long. As DNA, the CDR3 is TGCGCCAGCAGTGGAGCGGGGGGACCCGGTACGCAGTATTTT. This gives the protein CASSGAGGPGTQYF.

This chain connects TRBV9 to TRBJ2-3, with TRBD2 identical over 12 bases. Germline CDR1 reads SGDLS; CDR2 reads YYNGEE. V lost 3 bases to trimming and J lost 5 bases; unmatched junction nucleotides: 4. The CDR3 loop spans 15 amino acids. The DNA of the CDR3 is TGTGCCAGCAGCGGGACTAGCGGGGTTGTAGATACGCAGTATTTT. Translating gives CASSGTSGVVDTQYF.

This chain links TRBV9 with TRBJ2-3; no clear D. From germline, CDR1 is SGDLS and CDR2 YYNGEE. The CDR3 extends over 17 amino acids. Trimming took off 0 bases at V and 6 bases at J, with 20 bases between the two ends. The CDR3 nucleotides are TGTGCCAGCAGCGTAGGAGTCTTCCACCAACCCCCCGATACGCAGTATTTT. Translated, it gives CASSVGVFHQPPDTQYF.

V and J are TRBV5-8 and TRBJ1-1; TRBD1 agrees at 9 bases. This CDR3 contains 15 residues. Germline CDR1 is SGHTS and CDR2 is YDEGEE. The J segment lost 5 bases and the V segment lost 1 base, leaving 6 bases of the junction unmatched. CDR3 sequence: CASSLTGGPMTEAFF. CDR3 bases: TGTGCCAGCAGCTTGACAGGGGGCCCGATGACTGAAGCTTTCTTT.

The chain carries TRBV7-2 and TRBJ1-1; TRBD1 agrees at 9 bases. This CDR3 comprises 15 residues. J gave up 10 bases and V 5 bases, and 14 bases lay outside the gene matches. CDR1 and CDR2 from the germline V gene are SGHTA and FQGNSA. The CDR3 protein is CASSARTGANRGAFF. CDR3 nucleotides: TGTGCCAGCAGCGCACGGACAGGGGCTAACCGGGGAGCTTTCTTT.

This chain connects TRBV5-4 to TRBJ1-1; TRBD1 is a possible D gene (6 bases). Trimming removed 5 bases at V and 0 bases at J, with 11 bases between. Looked up from germline, CDR1 is SGHNT and CDR2 is YYREEE (reference sequence). The CDR3 spans 14 residues. The CDR3 protein is CASSPDRLNTEAFF. In DNA, the CDR3 is TGTGCCAGCAGTCCGGACAGATTGAACACTGAAGCTTTCTTT.

This rearrangement joins TRBV29-1 to TRBJ1-2; 9 bases are shared with TRBD1. The CDR3 extends over 14 amino acids. Germline V gives CDR1 SQVTM, CDR2 ANQGSEA. The V segment lost 6 bases and the J segment 2 bases; nucleotides outside the gene matches: 7. CDR3 DNA: TGCAGCGTGAACAGGGGGCAAGGAAACTATGGCTACACCTTC. Translating gives CSVNRGQGNYGYTF.

This clone has a single count. The rearrangement links TRBV9 to TRBJ2-1; tentative D call: TRBD2 (6 bases). CDR1 is SGDLS and CDR2 is YYNGEE in the germline V gene. V was trimmed by 7 bases and J by 5 bases, leaving 13 bases between them. The CDR3 extends over 13 amino acids. CDR3 sequence (DNA): TGTGCCAGCGCGGGACGTACCGACAATGAGCAGTTCTTC. Protein: CASAGRTDNEQFF.

This clone turned up a few times. CDR3: CASTKGRTNEKLFF. Written as DNA, the CDR3 is TGCGCCAGCACGAAGGGGCGGACTAATGAAAAACTGTTTTTT. The genes are TRBV10-2 and TRBJ1-4, with D perhaps matching TRBD1 (5 bases). In germline, CDR1 is WSHSY, CDR2 SAAADI. Between the trimmed V and J ends, which lost 7 bases and 2 bases, there was a span of 11 bases. This CDR3 is 14 amino acids long.

The DNA of the CDR3 is TGTGCCAGCAGCGTCGGGGGGTTAAGGACAGATACGCAGTATTTT. Translated: CASSVGGLRTDTQYF. The J gene is TRBJ2-3, the V gene TRBV9; 7 positions match TRBD2. There are 15 residues in the CDR3. V lost 2 bases and J lost 3; bases outside the gene matches: 6. The germline gives CDR1 SGDLS, CDR2 YYNGEE.

This clone appeared a single time. The chain links TRBV27 to TRBJ2-7, with D tentatively TRBD1 (7 bases). This CDR3 is 16 amino acids long. Germline V gene data show CDR1 as MNHEY and CDR2 as SMNVEV (reference sequence). The ends were cut back, 8 bases at V and 0 bases at J, with 20 bases in the middle. In DNA form, the CDR3 reads TGTGCCAGCCGCCCTACGCGGAGGGACAGCTCCTACGAGCAGTACGTC. Amino acid sequence: CASRPTRRDSSYEQYV.

The J gene is TRBJ2-7, the V gene TRBV12-3 or TRBV12-4; maybe TRBD1 (6 bases). This CDR3 contains 13 residues. Trimming shortened V by 3 bases and J by 6 bases, and 12 bases separated the two germline ends. The CDR3 is CASSLTGPSEQYF. The CDR3 nucleotides are TGTGCCAGCAGTTTGACAGGACCAAGCGAGCAGTACTTC.

A remark on this clone: The junction departs from the called germline gene at one end, perhaps through a read error. The gene calls are TRBV27 and TRBJ2-2; 10 nucleotides line up with TRBD2. Germline V gene sequence: CDR1 MNHEY, CDR2 SMNVEV (reference sequence). The CDR3 length is 17 residues. CDR3 nucleotides: TGTCCCAGCAGTTCACAAAAGCGGGGGGGCCGGACCGGGGAGCTGTTTTTT. Translated: CPSSSQKRGGRTGELFF.

The chain uses TRBV6-4 and TRBJ1-1, with TRBD1 as a possible D gene (5 bases). The CDR3 extends over 13 amino acids. Trimming removed 5 bases at V and 2 bases at J, with 9 bases between. Germline V gives CDR1 MRHNA, CDR2 SNTAGT. CDR3 nucleotides: TGTGCCAGCAGTCCAGGGTTCAACACTGAAGCTTTCTTT. Its translation: CASSPGFNTEAFF.